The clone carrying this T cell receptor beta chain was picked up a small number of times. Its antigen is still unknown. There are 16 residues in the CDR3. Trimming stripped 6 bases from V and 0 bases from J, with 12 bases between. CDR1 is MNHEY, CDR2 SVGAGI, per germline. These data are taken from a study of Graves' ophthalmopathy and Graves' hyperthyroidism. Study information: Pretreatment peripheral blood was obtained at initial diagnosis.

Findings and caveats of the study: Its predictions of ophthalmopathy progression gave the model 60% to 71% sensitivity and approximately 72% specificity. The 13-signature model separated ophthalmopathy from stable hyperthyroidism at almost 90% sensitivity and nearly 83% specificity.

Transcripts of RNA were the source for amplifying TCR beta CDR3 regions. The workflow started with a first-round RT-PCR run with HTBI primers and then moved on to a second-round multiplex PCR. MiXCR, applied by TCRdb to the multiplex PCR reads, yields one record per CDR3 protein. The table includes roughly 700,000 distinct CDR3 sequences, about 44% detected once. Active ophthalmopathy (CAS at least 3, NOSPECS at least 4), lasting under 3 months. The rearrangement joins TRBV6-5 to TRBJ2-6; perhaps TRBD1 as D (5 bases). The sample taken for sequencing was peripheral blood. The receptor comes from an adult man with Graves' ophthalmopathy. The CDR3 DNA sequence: TGTGCCAGCAGGTCAACAGGTATCTCTGGGGCCAACGTCCTGACTTTC. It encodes CASRSTGISGANVLTF.